The rows below give T cell receptor beta chains drawn from one sample of a study of T cell responses to AZD1222 COVID-19 vaccine. Method: immunoSEQ multiplex PCR; TCRdb's copy keeps in-frame clones and lacks some. The table includes 200,000 or so clones, roughly 91% detected once. The source was peripheral blood, collected on day 0 of MenACWY control vaccination. Receptor source: an adult in good health. The CDR3 runs from the conserved cysteine through the conserved F or W. Each record gives: D gene, clone size, V gene, J gene, CDR3 protein, CDR3 DNA. A D gene is named only where the DNA matches it firmly. Size values are once, few and many counts, or a class for expanded clones, and some rows have none.

D gene: TRBD1; clone size: NA; V gene: TRBV5-4; J gene: TRBJ1-4; CDR3 protein: CASSWGQGGEKLFF; CDR3 DNA: TGTGCCAGCAGCTGGGGACAGGGCGGTGAAAAACTGTTTTTT
D gene: NA; clone size: NA; V gene: TRBV6-2/TRBV6-3; J gene: TRBJ1-5; CDR3 protein: CASSKGEGQPQHF; CDR3 DNA: TGTGCCAGCAGTAAGGGGGAGGGTCAGCCCCAGCATTTT
D gene: NA; clone size: once; V gene: TRBV28; J gene: TRBJ1-5; CDR3 protein: CASSLVQSGGRAQHF; CDR3 DNA: TGTGCCAGCAGTTTGGTACAAAGCGGGGGGAGGGCCCAGCATTTT
D gene: NA; clone size: NA; V gene: TRBV7-9; J gene: TRBJ1-1; CDR3 protein: CASSHQVTAKNTEAFF; CDR3 DNA: TGTGCCAGCAGCCATCAGGTCACAGCCAAGAACACTGAAGCTTTCTTT
D gene: TRBD1; clone size: NA; V gene: TRBV18; J gene: TRBJ1-1; CDR3 protein: CASSRDRETEAFF; CDR3 DNA: TGTGCCAGCTCCCGGGACAGGGAAACCGAAGCTTTCTTT
D gene: NA; clone size: NA; V gene: TRBV30; J gene: TRBJ2-1; CDR3 protein: CACGGDAGPQFF; CDR3 DNA: TGTGCCTGCGGAGGGGACGCGGGACCACAGTTCTTC
D gene: NA; clone size: NA; V gene: TRBV3-1/TRBV3-2; J gene: TRBJ1-1; CDR3 protein: CASSQGGGRPNTEAFF; CDR3 DNA: TGTGCCAGCAGCCAAGGAGGAGGCCGACCGAACACTGAAGCTTTCTTT
D gene: NA; clone size: NA; V gene: TRBV7-9; J gene: TRBJ2-5; CDR3 protein: CASSLPYQETQYF; CDR3 DNA: TGTGCCAGCAGCTTGCCTTACCAAGAGACCCAGTACTTC
D gene: NA; clone size: NA; V gene: TRBV3-1/TRBV3-2; J gene: TRBJ1-2; CDR3 protein: CASSSAGGQEHGYTF; CDR3 DNA: TGTGCCAGCAGCTCGGCCGGGGGTCAAGAACATGGCTACACCTTC
D gene: NA; clone size: NA; V gene: TRBV18; J gene: TRBJ1-5; CDR3 protein: CASSPAINQPQHF; CDR3 DNA: TGTGCCAGCTCACCAGCTATCAATCAGCCCCAGCATTTT
D gene: NA; clone size: NA; V gene: TRBV27; J gene: TRBJ1-1; CDR3 protein: CASSFRTVTEAFF; CDR3 DNA: TGTGCCAGCAGTTTCCGGACAGTAACTGAAGCTTTCTTT
D gene: NA; clone size: NA; V gene: TRBV19; J gene: TRBJ1-2; CDR3 protein: CASSMEGGYTF; CDR3 DNA: TGTGCCAGTAGTATGGAGGGTGGCTACACCTTC
D gene: NA; clone size: NA; V gene: TRBV30; J gene: TRBJ2-1; CDR3 protein: CAWRAAYNEQFF; CDR3 DNA: TGTGCCTGGAGAGCGGCATACAATGAGCAGTTCTTC
D gene: NA; clone size: NA; V gene: TRBV7-2; J gene: TRBJ1-1; CDR3 protein: CASSVQLSGYTEAFF; CDR3 DNA: TGTGCCAGCAGCGTCCAACTCTCGGGGTACACTGAAGCTTTCTTT
D gene: NA; clone size: NA; V gene: TRBV7-9; J gene: TRBJ1-2; CDR3 protein: CASSLGHNYGYTF; CDR3 DNA: TGTGCCAGCAGCTTAGGACACAACTATGGCTACACCTTC
D gene: NA; clone size: NA; V gene: TRBV19; J gene: TRBJ2-7; CDR3 protein: CASSIGSSYEQYF; CDR3 DNA: TGTGCCAGTAGTATCGGCAGCTCCTACGAGCAGTACTTC
D gene: NA; clone size: NA; V gene: TRBV5-1; J gene: TRBJ1-5; CDR3 protein: CASSLAGASGQPQHF; CDR3 DNA: TGCGCCAGCAGCTTGGCAGGGGCTTCAGGTCAGCCCCAGCATTTT